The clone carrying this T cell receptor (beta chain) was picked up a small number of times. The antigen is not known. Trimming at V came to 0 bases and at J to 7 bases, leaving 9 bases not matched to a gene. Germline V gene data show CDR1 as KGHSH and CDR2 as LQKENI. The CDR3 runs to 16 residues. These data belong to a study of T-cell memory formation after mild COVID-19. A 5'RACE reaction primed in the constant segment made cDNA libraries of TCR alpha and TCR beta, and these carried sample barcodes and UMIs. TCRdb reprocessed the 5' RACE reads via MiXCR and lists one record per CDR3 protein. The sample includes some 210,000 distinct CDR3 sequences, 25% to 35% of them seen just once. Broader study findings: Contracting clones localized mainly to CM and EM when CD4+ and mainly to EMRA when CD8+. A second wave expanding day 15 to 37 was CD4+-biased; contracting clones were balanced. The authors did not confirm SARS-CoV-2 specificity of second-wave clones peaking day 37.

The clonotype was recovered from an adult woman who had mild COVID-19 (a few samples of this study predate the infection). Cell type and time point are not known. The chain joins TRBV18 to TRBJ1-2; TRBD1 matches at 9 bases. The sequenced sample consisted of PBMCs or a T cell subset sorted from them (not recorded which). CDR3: CASSPPYGTGIGGYTF. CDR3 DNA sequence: TGTGCCAGCTCACCACCCTACGGGACAGGGATAGGTGGCTACACCTTC.